The 14 T cell receptor beta chains in this list originate from one sample, sequenced in a study of T cell repertoires in cytomegalovirus infection. MiXCR was run by TCRdb on the reads, yielding one entry per CDR3 protein. This sample has about 770,000 distinct CDR3 sequences; under 35% occur once, and the top ten carry around 14%. These receptors' antigens are unknown. The sample consisted of cultured CD8+ T cells from PBMCs, taken from culture after CMV antigen stimulation. Receptors were obtained from a human donor in good health (CMV status not recorded). Some clones in this sample may be carry-over from other donors' samples.

The chain links TRBV3-1 to TRBJ2-1; 7 nucleotides align to TRBD2. CDR1 LGHDT and CDR2 YNNKEL come from the germline V gene (reference sequence). The CDR3 runs 17 residues. With V trimmed by 0 bases and J by 4 bases, 9 bases remained unmatched. Here the CDR3 reads CASSQDRALAAYNEQFF. CDR3 sequence (DNA): TGTGCCAGCAGCCAAGATAGGGCGCTAGCGGCGTACAATGAGCAGTTCTTC.

The chain links TRBV6-5 to TRBJ1-2; perhaps TRBD1 as D (5 bases). CDR1 MNHEY and CDR2 SVGAGI come from the germline V gene. With 3 bases removed from V and 4 bases from J, the gap between germline ends came to 15 bases. The CDR3 length is 15 residues. CDR3 DNA sequence: TGTGCCAGCAGTTATGGGGACTCCTGGAGCTATGGCTACACCTTC. Its translation is CASSYGDSWSYGYTF.

The sample holds many counts of this clonotype. The rearrangement joins TRBV12-3 or TRBV12-4 to TRBJ1-1; D is undetermined. This CDR3 has 12 residues. V was shortened by 2 bases and J by 2 bases, with 3 bases between the two germline ends. CDR3 DNA: TGTGCCAGCAGTTTACATAACACTGAAGCTTTCTTT. The encoded protein is CASSLHNTEAFF.

The J gene is TRBJ2-3, the V gene TRBV27; TRBD2 might be the D (7 bases). Germline V gene sequence: CDR1 MNHEY, CDR2 SMNVEV (reference sequence). Trimming took off 4 bases at V and 7 bases at J, with 15 bases between the two ends. The CDR3 loop spans 14 amino acids. The CDR3 nucleotides read TGTGCCAGCAGTTACTACGGGGGGCGGAATACGCAGTATTTT. Encoded protein: CASSYYGGRNTQYF.

This clonotype was seen more than once but under ten times. The V gene is TRBV2, the J gene TRBJ2-5; D not certain. The CDR3 totals 13 residues. The V and J ends lost 2 bases and 4 bases respectively, with 8 bases between them. Per germline, CDR1 SNHLY and CDR2 FYNNEI. The CDR3 coding sequence is TGTGCCAGCAGTGAACCCGTGAGAGAGACCCAGTACTTC. Its translation is CASSEPVRETQYF.

The V gene is TRBV6-1, the J gene TRBJ2-4; possible D gene TRBD2, 6 bases. The CDR3 consists of 11 residues. Trimming took 8 bases from V and 7 from J, leaving 9 bases between them. Looked up from germline, CDR1 is MNHNS and CDR2 is SASEGT. CDR3 DNA sequence: TGTGCCAGCTGGGGGGTGAACATTCAGTACTTC. Protein product: CASWGVNIQYF.

This clonotype was recorded a few times. The chain combines TRBV27 with TRBJ1-1; D perhaps matches TRBD1 (6 bases). Germline lookup yields CDR1 MNHEY and CDR2 SMNVEV (reference sequence). The CDR3 totals 14 residues. Trimming took 8 bases from V and 4 from J, leaving 17 bases between them. The CDR3 sequence: CASLGGGGGTEAFF. The CDR3 DNA reads TGTGCCAGCCTGGGGGGCGGTGGAGGCACTGAAGCTTTCTTT.

The genes are TRBV23-1 and TRBJ2-3; D perhaps matches TRBD1 (6 bases). TRBV23-1 qualifies as an ORF whose function is uncertain. V shed 11 bases and J shed 5 bases, with 14 bases lying between them. The length of the CDR3 is 12 residues. Here the CDR3 reads CADRLKRDTQYF. For the CDR3, the DNA is TGCGCCGACAGGTTGAAGAGAGATACGCAGTATTTT.

This clonotype has more than one count but fewer than ten. CDR3 amino acids: CASSIKVAGGTDTQYF. The CDR3 DNA sequence: TGTGCCAGCAGCATAAAGGTCGCAGGGGGTACAGATACGCAGTATTTT. The rearrangement links TRBV7-8 to TRBJ2-3; 7 nucleotides align to TRBD1. The trim removed 5 bases at V and 3 bases at J, leaving 11 bases unmatched. This CDR3 has 16 amino acids. Per the germline V gene, CDR1 is SGHVS and CDR2 is FQNEAQ.

This chain connects TRBV7-8 to TRBJ2-4; 9 nucleotides line up with TRBD2. CDR1 is SGHVS and CDR2 is FQNEAQ in the germline V gene. The trim removed 1 base at V and 4 bases at J, leaving 5 bases unmatched. This CDR3 is 16 amino acids long. CDR3 sequence reads: CASSLVAGGPKNIQYF. The CDR3 nucleotides read TGTGCCAGCAGCTTAGTGGCGGGGGGGCCTAAAAACATTCAGTACTTC.

V is TRBV7-4 and J is TRBJ2-7, with 7 bases aligning to TRBD1. Per germline, CDR1 SGHVT and CDR2 SQSDAQ. V trimming: 3 bases; J trimming: 6 bases; junction bases outside the gene matches: 2. This CDR3 contains 12 residues. The CDR3 spells CASSFRGPEQYF. The CDR3 DNA follows: TGTGCCAGCAGCTTTAGGGGGCCCGAGCAGTACTTC. The full variable domain, rest sourced from reference TRBV7-4 and TRBJ2-7, is GAGVSQSPRYKVAKRGRDVALRCDSISGHVTLYWYRQTLGQGSEVLTYSQSDAQRDKSGRPSGRFSAERPERSVSTLKIQRTEQGDSAVYLCASSFRGPEQYFGPGTRLTVT.

V usage is TRBV27 and J usage is TRBJ2-7; TRBD2 matches at 9 bases. With V trimmed by 2 bases and J by 0 bases, 11 bases remained unmatched. Germline V lookup: CDR1 MNHEY, CDR2 SMNVEV (reference sequence). CDR3 length equals 18 residues. The CDR3 nucleotides are TGTGCCAGCAGTTTAAGGCCCGGGACTAGCTGGCTCTCCTACGAGCAGTACTTC. It is translated as CASSLRPGTSWLSYEQYF.

In regard to this clonotype: One end of the junction fails to match germline, which may point to a read error. V usage is TRBV11-2 and J usage is TRBJ2-2; D is perhaps TRBD2 (5 bases). The CDR3 is made up of 13 amino acids. Germline-derived CDR1 and CDR2 are SGHAT and FQNNGV. CDR3 DNA sequence: TGTGCGGCCGCCGAGGGCCCCTACGGGGATCTGTTTTTT. Protein product: CAAAEGPYGDLFF.

This clonotype showed up just a few times. The CDR3 is CASSYGTTNSPLHF. The CDR3 DNA sequence: TGTGCCAGCAGTTACGGGACAACGAATTCACCCCTCCACTTT. This sequence joins TRBV27 and TRBJ1-6, with D possibly TRBD1 on 6 matching bases. CDR3 length: 14 amino acids. V lost 4 bases and J lost 7, with 11 bases in between. Germline assignment: CDR1 MNHEY and CDR2 SMNVEV (reference sequence).